Listed below are T cell receptor beta chains from one sample, sequenced in a study of T cell responses to AZD1222 COVID-19 vaccine. Libraries were prepared by immunoSEQ multiplex PCR; TCRdb keeps only in-frame clonotypes and omits some of them. The sample lists over 150,000 clones, 88% occurring once. The sample in question was peripheral blood, obtained on day 0 of AZD1222 vaccination. Every receptor here comes from an adult in good health. CDR3s include the opening cysteine and the closing phenylalanine or tryptophan. D genes are given only for firm matches. Part of the rows lack a size; the others show once, few, many or a class for expanded clones.

CDR3 DNA	CDR3 protein	clone size	V gene	D gene	J gene
TGTGCCAGAAGCTTGGGCGGGGCCTACAATGAGCAGTTCTTC	CARSLGGAYNEQFF	-	TRBV5-3	-	TRBJ2-1
TGTGCCAGCAGTGTTGGAGGGCCGAATAATTCACCCCTCCACTTT	CASSVGGPNNSPLHF	once	TRBV2	-	TRBJ1-6
TGTGCCAGCAGCTTAACGGGGGGGCCGGATACGCAGTATTTT	CASSLTGGPDTQYF	-	TRBV7-2	TRBD2	TRBJ2-3
TGTGCCAGTAGTTTACAGGGTTTCAATCAGCCCCAGCATTTT	CASSLQGFNQPQHF	-	TRBV19	-	TRBJ1-5
TGTGCCAGCAGCCCCAGCCCGTGGGAGCCAGCTTTCTTT	CASSPSPWEPAFF	-	TRBV7-3	-	TRBJ1-1
TGTGCCAGCAGCGTAGGGCAAGCTTCCTACGAGCAGTACTTC	CASSVGQASYEQYF	-	TRBV9	-	TRBJ2-7
TGTGCCAGCAGTGACTCGGCGGAGCAAGGGTCCGGGGAGCTGTTTTTT	CASSDSAEQGSGELFF	-	TRBV6-4	-	TRBJ2-2
TGTGCCAGCAGCCAAGTCCAACCGCGGGAGGTTTCTGAAGCTTTCTTT	CASSQVQPREVSEAFF	-	TRBV14	-	TRBJ1-1
TGTGCCAGCAGTGATCCGGGACTAGCGGGAGGTTACAATGAGCAGTTCTTC	CASSDPGLAGGYNEQFF	once	TRBV11-3	TRBD2	TRBJ2-1
TGCGCCAGCAGCTTGCAAGGGGGCACTGAAGCTTTCTTT	CASSLQGGTEAFF	-	TRBV5-1	-	TRBJ1-1
TGTGCCAGCAGCCGGGACCCCGGCCGTCAGCCCCAGCATTTT	CASSRDPGRQPQHF	few	TRBV7-2	-	TRBJ1-5
TGTGCCAGCAGCCAAGGCGGAGCGGCCTATGGCTACACCTTC	CASSQGGAAYGYTF	-	TRBV7-8	-	TRBJ1-2
TGTGCCAGCAGCTTAGCGTTGGCGGGGGAAAATACAGATACGCAGTATTTT	CASSLALAGENTDTQYF	few	TRBV7-2	TRBD2	TRBJ2-3
TGCAGCGTTGTAGGGGGAATGAACACTGAAGCTTTCTTT	CSVVGGMNTEAFF	-	TRBV29-1	-	TRBJ1-1
TGTGCCAGCAGCAGGGTGCACGAGCAGTACTTC	CASSRVHEQYF	-	TRBV28	-	TRBJ2-7
TGTGCCAGCAGCCGGGACACATCAAATTCACCCCTCCACTTT	CASSRDTSNSPLHF	-	TRBV7-3	-	TRBJ1-6
TGTGCCACCAGTGATCCCGGGACTAGCGGGAGGGGCTCCTACAATGAGCAGTTCTTC	CATSDPGTSGRGSYNEQFF	-	TRBV24-1	TRBD2	TRBJ2-1
TGTGCCAGCAGGTGGGGCGGAACTCACTCTGGGGCCAACGTCCTGACTTTC	CASRWGGTHSGANVLTF	-	TRBV27	-	TRBJ2-6
TGTGCCAGCAGCCCGCAGGCGACAGGGACCCATGAGCAGTTCTTC	CASSPQATGTHEQFF	-	TRBV7-6	TRBD1	TRBJ2-1
TGTGCCACTAAGCCTGGAAACACCATATATTTT	CATKPGNTIYF	-	TRBV6-5	-	TRBJ1-3
TGTGCCAGCAGTGATCGTCGGGGTTATGGCTACACCTTC	CASSDRRGYGYTF	-	TRBV28	-	TRBJ1-2
TGTGCCAGCCTCGCTGGGATTAATGAAAAACTGTTTTTT	CASLAGINEKLFF	-	TRBV14	-	TRBJ1-4
TGTGCCAGCAGCGTAGGATTGGAGTATGGCTACACCTTC	CASSVGLEYGYTF	-	TRBV9	-	TRBJ1-2
TGTGCCATCAGTGATAATTCAGGCTATGGCTACACCTTC	CAISDNSGYGYTF	few	TRBV10-3	-	TRBJ1-2
TGTGCCAGCAGCCCTGGGACTAGCGGGGGGTTCCTCACAGATACGCAGTATTTT	CASSPGTSGGFLTDTQYF	-	TRBV11-3	TRBD2	TRBJ2-3
TGTGCCAGCAGTTACTCGGACCGCGGTTCCTACAATGAGCAGTTCTTC	CASSYSDRGSYNEQFF	-	TRBV6-5	-	TRBJ2-1
TGTGCCAGCAGCCTAAGGGGTCACTCTGGAAACACCATATATTTT	CASSLRGHSGNTIYF	few	TRBV7-9	-	TRBJ1-3
TGTGCCAGCAGCGCCAGCCTAGGACTAGCGGGAGTGGAGCAGTACTTC	CASSASLGLAGVEQYF	-	TRBV5-4	TRBD2	TRBJ2-7
TGTGCCAGCAGCGGGGGGGTCGGACGGGACAGAACCGGCTACACCTTC	CASSGGVGRDRTGYTF	-	TRBV9	TRBD1	TRBJ1-2
TGTGCCAGCAGGACTGGACAGGCGAACTATGGCTACACCTTC	CASRTGQANYGYTF	many	TRBV6-5	TRBD1	TRBJ1-2